This passage covers 19 T cell receptor beta chains from one sample sequenced in a study of T-cell reconstitution after alpha-beta-depleted transplantation in children (dated by TCRdb to the mid-2010s). The receptor library was made with PCR. The sequencing machine was an Illumina HiSeq 2500. TCR libraries were prepared with molecular barcoding, using unique molecular identifiers to normalize TCRbeta repertoire quantification. In TCRdb, the public reads were trimmed at Q25 with fastp and aligned with MiXCR, with productive beta chains retained. Every distinct CDR3 protein forms one entry, paired with its most common genes and DNA. Within this sample are approximately 490,000 distinct CDR3 sequences, with roughly a tenth of them counted one time only. Together, the top ten hold 2% to 2.5% of the sample. Reading the label with the study, this specimen's treatment or condition is: allogeneic hematopoietic cell transplantation with graft depleted of TCRalphabeta T cells and CD19 B cells.

The source material was PBMCs, sampled before TCRalphabeta/CD19-depleted stem cell transplant. The receptor source for this set is a child aged 2 to 10 with inherited bone marrow failure, due to receive a stem cell transplant.

This clonotype was counted only a few times. The gene calls are TRBV10-3 and TRBJ2-7; D might be TRBD1 or TRBD2, each matching 6 bases. Trimming took 11 bases from V and 4 from J, leaving 18 bases between them. CDR1 ENHRY and CDR2 SYGVKD come from the germline V gene. The CDR3 is 13 amino acids. The CDR3 loop reads CAAQGTQGYEQYF. CDR3 DNA sequence: TGTGCCGCCCAGGGGACTCAAGGGTACGAGCAGTACTTC.

The sample holds a few counts of this clonotype. The CDR3 region has the DNA TGTGCCAGTAGCTACACAGGGGGCCTTGAAGCTTTCTTT. As protein: CASSYTGGLEAFF. The chain has TRBV19 and TRBJ1-1, with TRBD1 identical over 9 bases. CDR1 is LNHDA, CDR2 SQIVND, per germline (reference sequence). The CDR3 has 13 residues. The junction had 6 bases not matched to a gene; V was cut back by 6 bases and J by 7 bases.

On this clonotype: This may stem from a read error, because a much larger clone lies one nucleotide away. The rearrangement links TRBV27 to TRBJ2-1; 7 nucleotides align to TRBD2. Germline loops: CDR1 MNHEY, CDR2 SMNVEV (reference sequence). The V and J ends lost 5 bases and 7 bases, in that order; junction bases with no gene match: 11. The CDR3 covers 15 residues. This CDR3 reads CASSAVAGVWNEQFF. The CDR3 DNA sequence: TGTGCCAGCAGTGCAGTGGCGGGAGTTTGGAATGAGCAGTTCTTC.

This clonotype was detected many times. The chain links TRBV9 to TRBJ2-3; D remains ambiguous. V was shortened by 0 bases and J by 4 bases, with 6 bases between the two germline ends. Germline V gene data show CDR1 as SGDLS and CDR2 as YYNGEE. CDR3 length: 13 residues. As DNA, the CDR3 is TGTGCCAGCAGCGTAGGGCTCCCAGATACGCAGTATTTT. Its protein product is CASSVGLPDTQYF.

This clonotype turned up a few times. CDR3 coding DNA: TGTGCCAGCAGCTGGGGGAGGGCCAACGTCCTGACTTTC. It codes for CASSWGRANVLTF. This chain joins TRBV7-2 and TRBJ2-6; D assignment may be TRBD1 or TRBD2 (5 bases each). Per the germline V gene, CDR1 is SGHTA and CDR2 is FQGNSA. Trimming pared 4 bases from V and 5 bases from J, leaving 6 bases between. The CDR3 runs to 13 residues.

This clonotype was seen repeatedly, ten times or more. The gene calls are TRBV5-1 and TRBJ1-1; D call uncertain. The CDR3 consists of 16 residues. The germline gives CDR1 SGHRS, CDR2 YFSETQ. V shed 4 bases and J shed 0 bases, with 16 bases lying between them. CDR3 region: CASSDERPPLNTEAFF. Written as DNA, the CDR3 is TGCGCCAGCAGCGACGAGAGGCCACCTTTGAACACTGAAGCTTTCTTT.

This clonotype was counted many times. The J gene is TRBJ2-3, the V gene TRBV2, with a tentative D call TRBD2 (6 bases). The CDR3 has 16 amino acids. V lost 9 bases and J 2 bases, leaving 21 bases between the germline ends. Germline values: CDR1 SNHLY, CDR2 FYNNEI. CDR3 sequence reads: CASTAGLSLSTDTQYF. CDR3 sequence (DNA): TGTGCCAGTACCGCGGGACTTTCACTATCCACAGATACGCAGTATTTT.

In this sample, this clonotype turned up many times. The CDR3 bases are TGTGCCAGCAGCCGTCACCTCACAGGGGTTATGAACACTGAAGCTTTCTTT. Amino acids: CASSRHLTGVMNTEAFF. The chain employs TRBV12-3 or TRBV12-4 and TRBJ1-1; the match to TRBD1 covers 7 bases. V gave up 6 bases and J gave up 0 bases; unmatched junction bases: 13. The CDR3 totals 17 residues.

The sample holds many counts of this clonotype. This rearrangement joins TRBV28 to TRBJ1-1; D unresolved. This CDR3 is 13 amino acids long. Trimming left V 3 bases short and J 1 base short, with 6 bases between. From germline, CDR1 is MDHEN and CDR2 SYDVKM. The CDR3 nucleotides are TGTGCCAGCAGTTTTCAACCGAACACTGAAGCTTTCTTT. Residues: CASSFQPNTEAFF.

In its sample, this clonotype was seen a few times. This chain uses TRBV6-5 with TRBJ2-1; 12 bases are a match to TRBD2. The germline CDR1 and CDR2 sequences are MNHEY and SVGAGI. Unmatched junction bases numbered 6, after V lost 1 base and J lost 5 bases. CDR3 size: 17 residues. The DNA of the CDR3 is TGTGCCAGCAGTTACTACGGGACTAGCGGGTATAACAATGAGCAGTTCTTC. Translation gives CASSYYGTSGYNNEQFF.

In its sample, this clonotype was seen many times. The chain's CDR3 is CASSVAQDLGEQYF. DNA of the CDR3: TGTGCCAGCAGCGTAGCCCAGGATTTGGGAGAGCAGTACTTC. The genes are TRBV9 and TRBJ2-7; no reliable D call. There are 14 residues in the CDR3. The V gene's germline CDR1 is SGDLS and CDR2 YYNGEE. V was shortened by 0 bases and J by 7 bases, with 14 bases between the two germline ends.

This rearrangement joins TRBV19 to TRBJ2-1; no reliable D call. Per germline, CDR1 LNHDA and CDR2 SQIVND (reference sequence). CDR3 length equals 16 residues. V dropped 5 bases and J dropped 0 bases, with 14 bases sitting between them. CDR3 amino acids: CASSVRSHSSYNEQFF. As DNA, the CDR3 is TGTGCCAGTAGTGTTCGATCTCACAGCTCCTACAATGAGCAGTTCTTC.

A single count supports this clonotype. The chain is built from TRBV11-2 and TRBJ2-1; TRBD1 might be the D (7 bases). Germline assignment: CDR1 SGHAT and CDR2 FQNNGV. The V end was cut by 6 bases, the J end by 8 bases, with 20 bases between. There are 15 residues in the CDR3. DNA of the CDR3: TGTGCCAGCAGGAGCCCAGGGGGGAGTCGGCATGAGCAGTTCTTC. Translating gives CASRSPGGSRHEQFF.

The chain joins TRBV13 to TRBJ2-7; the match to TRBD2 covers 13 bases. V was clipped by 2 bases and J by 6 bases; unmatched bases: 4. Germline V gene sequence: CDR1 PRHDT, CDR2 FYEKMQ (reference sequence). This CDR3 has 15 residues. The CDR3 sequence: CASSLFRTSGGEQYF. The CDR3 DNA follows: TGTGCCAGCAGCTTATTTCGGACTAGCGGGGGCGAGCAGTACTTC.

V is TRBV6-2 or TRBV6-3 and J is TRBJ2-2; D possibly corresponds to TRBD1 (5 bases). The CDR3 is made up of 17 amino acids. V was shortened by 0 bases and J by 4 bases, with 15 bases between the two germline ends. Germline lookup yields CDR1 MNHEY and CDR2 SVGEGT. CDR3 bases: TGTGCCAGCAGTTACTCGAAGTTAGGGGCCCGCACCGGGGAGCTGTTTTTT. Encoded protein: CASSYSKLGARTGELFF.

This clonotype was picked up many times. The J gene is TRBJ2-2, the V gene TRBV6-5, with TRBD2 identical over 7 bases. The CDR3 contains 18 residues. V was clipped by 0 bases and J by 2 bases; unmatched bases: 9. Germline CDR1 and CDR2: MNHEY and SVGAGI. The CDR3 reads CASSYSFLAGDNTGELFF. As DNA, the CDR3 is TGTGCCAGCAGTTACTCTTTCCTGGCGGGAGATAACACCGGGGAGCTGTTTTTT.

Note on this clonotype: This may be a read error: a much more frequent sequence differs by one nucleotide. This chain connects TRBV9 to TRBJ2-1, with D uncertain. The germline gives CDR1 SGDLS, CDR2 YYNGEE. The CDR3 loop spans 12 amino acids. The CDR3 coding sequence is TGTGACAGCAGCACCACATGGAATGAGCAGTTCTTC. It yields the protein CDSSTTWNEQFF.

At least ten counts were recorded for this clonotype. The chain couples TRBV7-2 to TRBJ2-5; perhaps D is TRBD1 or TRBD2 (6 bases each). The V gene's germline CDR1 is SGHTA and CDR2 FQGNSA. CDR3 length: 14 residues. Trimming stripped 6 bases from V and 5 bases from J, with 16 bases between. CDR3 protein: CASRRTGGVETQYF. The CDR3 DNA reads as TGTGCCAGCAGGCGTACCGGGGGCGTCGAGACCCAGTACTTC.

This clonotype was observed many times. The chain recombines TRBV10-2 with TRBJ2-1, with 10 nucleotides matching TRBD2. V lost 5 bases to trimming and J lost 4 bases; unmatched junction nucleotides: 5. This CDR3 has 15 amino acids. CDR1 WSHSY and CDR2 SAAADI come from the germline V gene. CDR3 sequence: CASSKTSGLYNEQFF. As DNA, the CDR3 is TGCGCCAGCAGTAAGACTAGCGGGTTGTACAATGAGCAGTTCTTC.